What follows are 25 T cell receptor beta chains derived from one specimen sequenced in a study of shared clonotypes between healthy human individuals. TCRdb's table, derived via immunoSEQ multiplex PCR, lists solely in-frame clones and lacks some. Among under 600,000 clones, around three quarters were seen once, and the ten largest hold approximately 12%. Sequenced input: PBMCs. The origin of the receptors is a woman aged 40-49 years in good health. Some clones in this sample may be carry-over from other donors' samples.

The chain recombines TRBV10-3 with TRBJ2-1; 9 nucleotides align to TRBD2. The CDR3 is 14 amino acids. Trimming cost V 7 bases and J 5 bases; bases outside gene matches: 6. The germline CDR1 and CDR2 sequences are ENHRY and SYGVKD. CDR3 loop: CAIKEAGGDNEQFF. The CDR3 DNA reads as TGTGCCATCAAGGAGGCGGGAGGGGACAATGAGCAGTTCTTC.

This clone has just one count. The chain employs TRBV6-1 and TRBJ2-4, with a weak D call TRBD1 (7 bases). The length of the CDR3 is 14 residues. The V gene lost 4 bases and the J gene lost 6 bases, with 13 bases spanning the gap. CDR1 MNHNS and CDR2 SASEGT come from the germline V gene. The CDR3 bases are TGTGCCAGCAGTGGGGGGGACAGCGTAAACATTCAGTACTTC. Translated, it gives CASSGGDSVNIQYF.

This clone was seen a handful of times. The chain employs TRBV14 and TRBJ2-7, with 7 nucleotides matching TRBD2. The CDR3 is 15 residues long. Losses at the gene ends were 4 bases for V and 2 bases for J; bases not matched to a gene: 8. Germline V gives CDR1 SGHDN, CDR2 FVKESK. Here the CDR3 reads CASSLLGREAYEQYF. CDR3 coding DNA: TGTGCCAGCAGCCTCCTGGGCCGGGAGGCCTACGAGCAGTACTTC.

The V call is TRBV5-1, the J call TRBJ2-5, with D unclear. The V gene lost 0 bases and the J gene lost 5 bases, with 8 bases spanning the gap. This CDR3 has 13 residues. Germline CDR1 SGHRS, CDR2 YFSETQ. Written as DNA, the CDR3 is TGCGCCAGCAGCTTGGCCTCCGAGGAGACCCAGTACTTC. This encodes CASSLASEETQYF.

The gene calls are TRBV10-3 and TRBJ2-2; 12 bases fit TRBD2. The germline V gene has CDR1 ENHRY and CDR2 SYGVKD. CDR3 length: 16 amino acids. V was pared by 6 bases and J by 6 bases, with 8 bases of the junction left unmatched. In DNA, the CDR3 is TGTGCCATCAGGGATCTAGCGGGAGGGCCATCCGGGGAGCTGTTTTTT. Translation: CAIRDLAGGPSGELFF.

The chain is built from TRBV5-6 and TRBJ1-2, with D possibly TRBD1 on 5 matching bases. Trimming took off 4 bases at V and 7 bases at J, with 20 bases between the two ends. The CDR3 runs to 15 residues. Germline lookup yields CDR1 SGHDT and CDR2 YYEEEE. The CDR3 DNA reads TGTGCCAGCAGCATTGCGGGGGGGTCCCCGTTTGGCTACACCTTC. Residues: CASSIAGGSPFGYTF.

The genes are TRBV28 and TRBJ1-1; TRBD1 aligns across 8 bases. Germline V gene data show CDR1 as MDHEN and CDR2 as SYDVKM. Trimming took 6 bases from V and 5 from J; bases not matched to a gene: 5. The CDR3 length is 13 residues. CDR3 sequence reads: CASRLQGGTEAFF. CDR3 sequence (DNA): TGTGCCAGCAGGTTACAGGGGGGGACTGAAGCTTTCTTT.

The chain recombines TRBV30 with TRBJ2-3; 10 bases line up with TRBD2. The CDR3 has 15 residues. Trimming removed 4 bases from V and 6 bases from J; junction bases left unmatched: 10. Germline CDR1 GTSNPN, CDR2 SVGIG (reference sequence). The CDR3 bases are TGTGCCTGGACTTCCCTGGGACTAGCGTCGGATACGCAGTATTTT. Translation gives CAWTSLGLASDTQYF.

A few counts support this clone. The J gene is TRBJ1-1, the V gene TRBV28; D not certain. V was cut by 2 bases and J by 11 bases, with 12 bases left in between. Per germline, CDR1 MDHEN and CDR2 SYDVKM. There are 12 residues in the CDR3. The CDR3 region has the DNA TGTGCCAGCAGTTTAGTGGGAGACCCGGCTTTCTTT. Translated: CASSLVGDPAFF.

With respect to this clone: One base separates it from a far larger clone, so it is likely a read error. This specimen includes other DNA sequences encoding the same CDR3. The genes are TRBV30 and TRBJ1-1, with D perhaps TRBD1 (6 bases). Trimming removed 5 bases from V and 5 bases from J, with 15 bases in between. The CDR3 has 13 amino acids. Per the germline V gene, CDR1 is GTSNPN and CDR2 is SVGIG (reference sequence). The CDR3 is CAWSRTAGTEAFF. The CDR3 DNA reads TGTGCCTGGTCCCGGACAGCCGGGACTGAAGCTTTCTTT.

This clone came up a few times. The chain uses TRBV6-4 and TRBJ2-3; D not resolved. The CDR3 consists of 15 residues. Deletions cut 0 bases from V and 0 bases from J, with 7 bases between. Germline assignment: CDR1 MRHNA and CDR2 SNTAGT. Written as DNA, the CDR3 is TGTGCCAGCAGTGACTCGGCGTTTAGCACAGATACGCAGTATTTT. Translation: CASSDSAFSTDTQYF.

The rearrangement joins TRBV11-3 to TRBJ1-1, with a possible D match to TRBD1 (5 bases). V was cut by 11 bases and J by 5 bases, with 12 bases left in between. CDR1 SGHNT and CDR2 YENEEA come from the germline V gene. The CDR3 is 11 residues long. CDR3 DNA sequence: TGTGCCCGCGGGAAGGGGACTGAAGCTTTCTTT. This gives the protein CARGKGTEAFF.

To note about this clone: Relative to the germline gene, one junction end is altered; a read error may explain this. The chain is built from TRBV9 and TRBJ2-1; TRBD1 might be the D (6 bases). Germline CDR1 SGDLS, CDR2 YYNGEE. This CDR3 has 13 amino acids. The CDR3 is CACSVGGATEQFF. CDR3 DNA sequence: TGTGCCTGCAGCGTAGGGGGAGCTACTGAGCAGTTCTTC. The complete variable domain, with remaining parts taken from reference TRBV9 and TRBJ2-1, reads DSGVTQTPKHLITATGQRVTLRCSPRSGDLSVYWYQQSLDQGLQFLIQYYNGEERAKGNILERFSAQQFPDLHSELNLSSLELGDSALYFCACSVGGATEQFFGPGTRLTVL.

The genes are TRBV11-1 and TRBJ2-5, with D possibly matching TRBD1 (5 bases). The J call is in doubt because the DNA end fits TRBJ2-7 better. This CDR3 contains 12 residues. Germline CDR1 SGHAT, CDR2 FQDESV (reference sequence). Here the CDR3 reads CASSFGAYEQYF. CDR3 coding DNA: TGTGCCAGCAGCTTTGGGGCTTACGAGCAGTACTTC.

This rearrangement joins TRBV5-4 to TRBJ2-1; 8 bases fit TRBD2. The trim removed 4 bases at V and 7 bases at J, leaving 13 bases unmatched. CDR3 length equals 16 residues. Germline V gene sequence: CDR1 SGHNT, CDR2 YYREEE (reference sequence). The chain's CDR3 is CASSRRLAGGINEQFF. CDR3 bases: TGTGCCAGCAGCCGACGGCTAGCGGGCGGGATTAATGAGCAGTTCTTC. The full variable domain, rest sourced from reference TRBV5-4 and TRBJ2-1, is ETGVTQSPTHLIKTRGQQVTLRCSSQSGHNTVSWYQQALGQGPQFIFQYYREEENGRGNFPPRFSGLQFPNYSSELNVNALELDDSALYLCASSRRLAGGINEQFFGPGTRLTVL.

Note on this clone: This may come from a read error, since a much larger clone is one base off. The rearrangement uses TRBV29-1 and TRBJ1-1; 7 bases agree with TRBD1. V lost 7 bases, J lost 11 bases, and 16 bases stayed unmatched. This CDR3 comprises 13 residues. In germline, CDR1 is SQVTM, CDR2 ANQGSEA. CDR3 nucleotide sequence: TGCAGCGCCTTGCCGCCGACAGGGTTTCTCGCTTTCTTT. This encodes CSALPPTGFLAFF.

The chain links TRBV6-6 to TRBJ2-7, with 7 bases aligning to TRBD1. V shed 0 bases and J 7 bases; nucleotides not matched to a gene: 0. CDR1 and CDR2 from the germline V gene are MNHNY and SVGAGI (reference sequence). The CDR3 has 12 residues. CDR3 region: CASSYSTGEQYF. DNA for the CDR3: TGTGCCAGCAGTTACTCGACAGGGGAGCAGTACTTC.

V gene TRBV2 combines with J gene TRBJ1-2; D is uncertain. Trimming removed 8 bases at V and 4 bases at J, with 11 bases between. The V gene's germline CDR1 is SNHLY and CDR2 FYNNEI. The CDR3 sequence is 12 residues long. CDR3: CASDPDGYGYTF. The CDR3 region has the DNA TGTGCCAGCGACCCAGACGGCTATGGCTACACCTTC. The full variable domain, in which reference TRBV2 and TRBJ1-2 provide the parts outside the CDR3, is EPEVTQTPSHQVTQMGQEVILRCVPISNHLYFYWYRQILGQKVEFLVSFYNNEISEKSEIFDDQFSVERPDGSNFTLKIRSTKLEDSAMYFCASDPDGYGYTFGSGTRLTVV.

The count of this clone is one. The V call is TRBV5-5, the J call TRBJ1-2; D is unclear. The ends were cut back, 4 bases at V and 3 bases at J, with 13 bases in the middle. Germline CDR1 SGHKS, CDR2 YYEKEE (reference sequence). This CDR3 has 14 residues. The CDR3 here is CASSPSRAYYGYTF. Here the CDR3 DNA reads TGTGCCAGCAGCCCATCCCGGGCTTACTATGGCTACACCTTC. The entire variable domain, with the rest obtained from reference TRBV5-5 and TRBJ1-2, is as follows: DAGVTQSPTHLIKTRGQQVTLRCSPISGHKSVSWYQQVLGQGPQFIFQYYEKEERGRGNFPDRFSARQFPNYSSELNVNALLLGDSALYLCASSPSRAYYGYTFGSGTRLTVV.

The CDR3 protein is CASGREIYNEQFF. In DNA, the CDR3 is TGCGCCAGCGGCCGGGAGATATACAATGAGCAGTTCTTC. The V gene is TRBV5-1, the J gene TRBJ2-1; perhaps TRBD2 as D (6 bases). The germline V and J ends were trimmed by 7 bases and 4 bases, with 12 bases remaining between them. This CDR3 has 13 residues. The germline V gene has CDR1 SGHRS and CDR2 YFSETQ.

The sample holds one count of this clone. This rearrangement joins TRBV15 to TRBJ1-2; perhaps TRBD1 as D (6 bases). Germline CDR1 and CDR2: LNHNV and YYDKDF (reference sequence). The length of the CDR3 is 13 residues. The ends were cut back, 4 bases at V and 7 bases at J, with 13 bases in the middle. CDR3 sequence: CATSTTGFSGYTF. CDR3 sequence (DNA): TGTGCCACCAGCACAACAGGGTTCTCTGGCTACACCTTC.

The chain is built from TRBV7-3 and TRBJ2-1; D is perhaps TRBD1 or TRBD2 (5 bases each). In germline, CDR1 is SGHTA, CDR2 FQGTGA. V was trimmed by 0 bases and J by 12 bases, leaving 12 bases between them. This CDR3 comprises 13 residues. CDR3 sequence reads: CASSLTVSGRQFF. DNA for the CDR3: TGTGCCAGCAGCTTAACAGTCTCGGGACGGCAGTTCTTC.

The V gene is TRBV7-2, the J gene TRBJ2-5; D ambiguous. V was cut by 5 bases and J by 3 bases, with 10 bases left in between. The CDR3 loop spans 13 amino acids. In germline, CDR1 is SGHTA, CDR2 FQGNSA. CDR3 loop: CASSRRVEETQYF. CDR3 nucleotides: TGTGCCAGCAGCCGTCGGGTTGAAGAGACCCAGTACTTC.

V usage is TRBV7-9 and J usage is TRBJ2-7; no definite D call. Deletions cut 1 base from V and 3 bases from J, with 7 bases between. CDR1 is SEHNR and CDR2 is FQNEAQ in the germline V gene (reference sequence). The CDR3 is 13 residues long. The CDR3 here is CASSLGDGYEQYF. CDR3 bases: TGTGCCAGCAGCTTAGGTGATGGCTACGAGCAGTACTTC.

This clone was observed many times. The rearrangement joins TRBV2 to TRBJ1-4; possibly TRBD1 for D (5 bases). V was pared by 2 bases and J by 15 bases, with 13 bases between. Germline CDR1 and CDR2: SNHLY and FYNNEI. This CDR3 comprises 12 residues. The chain's CDR3 is CASSESPGGMFF. The CDR3 bases are TGTGCCAGCAGTGAATCCCCGGGGGGAATGTTTTTT.